This T cell receptor beta chain derives from a study of CD8 T cell repertoires and HIV-1 epitope variants. The CDR3 has 14 amino acids. Germline CDR1 MDHEN, CDR2 SYDVKM. The V gene lost 10 bases and the J gene lost 1 base, with 16 bases spanning the gap. This clone is large within its sample. The antigen remains unidentified. The method was immunoSEQ multiplex PCR; TCRdb's version includes in-frame clones alone and lacks a portion of them. The data contain approximately 5,400 clones, 50% to 70% of them singletons. Sequenced: cultured CD8+ T cells derived from PBMCs. This chain uses TRBV28 with TRBJ1-1, with a weak D call TRBD1 (6 bases). The sequence was obtained from a male donor with HIV. The CDR3 here is CATFPTGSNTEAFF. CDR3 nucleotides: TGTGCCACCTTTCCGACAGGCTCGAACACTGAAGCTTTCTTT.